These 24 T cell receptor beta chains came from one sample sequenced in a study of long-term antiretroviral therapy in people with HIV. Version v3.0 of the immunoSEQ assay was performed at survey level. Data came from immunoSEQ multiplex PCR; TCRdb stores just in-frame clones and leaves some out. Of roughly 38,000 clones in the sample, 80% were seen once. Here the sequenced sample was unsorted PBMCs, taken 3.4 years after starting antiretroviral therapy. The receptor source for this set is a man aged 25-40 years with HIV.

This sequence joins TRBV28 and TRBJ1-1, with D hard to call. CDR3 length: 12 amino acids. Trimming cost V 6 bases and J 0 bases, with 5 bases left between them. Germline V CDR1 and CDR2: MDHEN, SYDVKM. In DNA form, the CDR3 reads TGTGCCAGCAGGACGCTGAACACTGAAGCTTTCTTT. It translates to CASRTLNTEAFF.

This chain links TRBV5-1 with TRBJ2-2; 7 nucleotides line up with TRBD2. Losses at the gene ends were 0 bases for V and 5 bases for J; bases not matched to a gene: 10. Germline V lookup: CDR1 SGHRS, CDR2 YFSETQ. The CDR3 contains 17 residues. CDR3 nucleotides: TGCGCCAGCAGCTTGGGACTAGTGGGAGGGCCTACCGGGGAGCTGTTTTTT. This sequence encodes CASSLGLVGGPTGELFF.

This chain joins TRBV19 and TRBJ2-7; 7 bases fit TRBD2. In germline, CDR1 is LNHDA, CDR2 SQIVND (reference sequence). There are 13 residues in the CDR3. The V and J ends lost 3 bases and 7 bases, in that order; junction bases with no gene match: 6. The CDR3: CASSIGLGREQYF. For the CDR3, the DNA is TGTGCCAGTAGTATTGGACTAGGCCGGGAGCAGTACTTC.

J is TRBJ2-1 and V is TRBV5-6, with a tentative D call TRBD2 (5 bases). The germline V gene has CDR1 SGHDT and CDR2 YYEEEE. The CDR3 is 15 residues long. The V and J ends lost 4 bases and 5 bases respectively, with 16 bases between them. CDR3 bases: TGTGCCAGCAGCCCTTATCTAGCTGGGAACAATGAGCAGTTCTTC. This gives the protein CASSPYLAGNNEQFF.

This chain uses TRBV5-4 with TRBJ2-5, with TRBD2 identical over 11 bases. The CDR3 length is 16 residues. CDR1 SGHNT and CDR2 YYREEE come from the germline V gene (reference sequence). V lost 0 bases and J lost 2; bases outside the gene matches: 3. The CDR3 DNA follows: TGTGCCAGCAGCTTGGAACTAGCGGGAGTTCAAGAGACCCAGTACTTC. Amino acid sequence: CASSLELAGVQETQYF.

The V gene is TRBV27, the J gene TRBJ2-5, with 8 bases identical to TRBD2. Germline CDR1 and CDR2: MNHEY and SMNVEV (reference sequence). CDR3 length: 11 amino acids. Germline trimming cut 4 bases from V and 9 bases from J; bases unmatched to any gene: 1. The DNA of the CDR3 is TGTGCCAGCAGTTGGCGGGGGGCCCAGTACTTC. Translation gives CASSWRGAQYF.

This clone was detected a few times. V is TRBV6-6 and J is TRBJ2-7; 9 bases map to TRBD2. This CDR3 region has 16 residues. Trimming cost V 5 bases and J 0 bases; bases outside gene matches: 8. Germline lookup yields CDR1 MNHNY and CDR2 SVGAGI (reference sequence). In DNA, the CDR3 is TGTGCCAGCAGTCTACATCTAGCGGGGAGCTCCTACGAGCAGTACTTC. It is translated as CASSLHLAGSSYEQYF.

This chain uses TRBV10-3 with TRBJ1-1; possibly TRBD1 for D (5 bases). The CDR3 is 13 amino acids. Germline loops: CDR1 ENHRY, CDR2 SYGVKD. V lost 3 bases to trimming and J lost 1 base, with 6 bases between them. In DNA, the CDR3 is TGTGCCATCAGTGAAGACAGGAACACTGAAGCTTTCTTT. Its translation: CAISEDRNTEAFF.

The DNA of the CDR3 is TGTGCCAGCAGCGTAGGGATCGGGGGGCCTTATGGCTACACCTTC. Its protein product is CASSVGIGGPYGYTF. The gene calls are TRBV9 and TRBJ1-2; TRBD1 might be the D (6 bases). The germline V and J ends were trimmed by 0 bases and 5 bases, with 14 bases remaining between them. CDR1 is SGDLS and CDR2 is YYNGEE in the germline V gene. This CDR3 is built from 15 residues.

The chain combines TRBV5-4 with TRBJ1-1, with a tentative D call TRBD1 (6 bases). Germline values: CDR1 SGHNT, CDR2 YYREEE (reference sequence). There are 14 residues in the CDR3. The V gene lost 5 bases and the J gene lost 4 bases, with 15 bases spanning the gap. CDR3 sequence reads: CASRLTGGGTEAFF. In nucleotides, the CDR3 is TGTGCCAGCAGGCTAACGGGGGGCGGCACTGAAGCTTTCTTT.

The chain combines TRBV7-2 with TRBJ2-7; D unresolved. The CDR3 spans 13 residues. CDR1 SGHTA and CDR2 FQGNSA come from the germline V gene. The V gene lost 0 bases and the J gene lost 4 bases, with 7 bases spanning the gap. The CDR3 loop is CASSLAWRYEQYF. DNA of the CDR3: TGTGCCAGCAGCTTAGCATGGCGGTACGAGCAGTACTTC.

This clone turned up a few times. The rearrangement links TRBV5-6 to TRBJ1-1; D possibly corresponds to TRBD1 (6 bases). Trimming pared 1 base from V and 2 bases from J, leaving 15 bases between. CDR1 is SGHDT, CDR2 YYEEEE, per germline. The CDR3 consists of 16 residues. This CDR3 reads CASSLFGEGGNTEAFF. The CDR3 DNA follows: TGTGCCAGCAGCTTGTTCGGGGAGGGGGGAAACACTGAAGCTTTCTTT. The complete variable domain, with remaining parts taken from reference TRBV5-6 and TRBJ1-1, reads DAGVTQSPTHLIKTRGQQVTLRCSPKSGHDTVSWYQQALGQGPQFIFQYYEEEERQRGNFPDRFSGHQFPNYSSELNVNALLLGDSALYLCASSLFGEGGNTEAFFGQGTRLTVV.

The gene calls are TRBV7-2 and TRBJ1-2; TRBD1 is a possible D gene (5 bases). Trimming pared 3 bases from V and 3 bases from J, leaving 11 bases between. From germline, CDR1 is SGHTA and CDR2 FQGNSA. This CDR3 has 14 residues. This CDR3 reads CASSFRESDYGYTF. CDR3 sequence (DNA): TGTGCCAGCAGCTTCAGGGAATCCGACTATGGCTACACCTTC.

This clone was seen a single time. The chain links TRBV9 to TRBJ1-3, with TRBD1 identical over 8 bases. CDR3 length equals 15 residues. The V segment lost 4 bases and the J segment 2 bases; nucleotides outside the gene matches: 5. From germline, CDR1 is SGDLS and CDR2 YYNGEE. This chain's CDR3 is CASSPGTGTGNTIYF. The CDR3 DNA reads TGTGCCAGCAGCCCCGGGACAGGTACTGGAAACACCATATATTTT. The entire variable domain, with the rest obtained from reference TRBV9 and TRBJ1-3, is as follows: DSGVTQTPKHLITATGQRVTLRCSPRSGDLSVYWYQQSLDQGLQFLIQYYNGEERAKGNILERFSAQQFPDLHSELNLSSLELGDSALYFCASSPGTGTGNTIYFGEGSWLTVV.

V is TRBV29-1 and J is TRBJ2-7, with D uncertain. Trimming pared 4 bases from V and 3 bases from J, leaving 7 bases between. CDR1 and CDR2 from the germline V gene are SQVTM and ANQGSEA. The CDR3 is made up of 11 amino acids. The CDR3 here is CSVGWSYEQYF. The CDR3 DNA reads TGCAGCGTTGGTTGGAGCTACGAGCAGTACTTC.

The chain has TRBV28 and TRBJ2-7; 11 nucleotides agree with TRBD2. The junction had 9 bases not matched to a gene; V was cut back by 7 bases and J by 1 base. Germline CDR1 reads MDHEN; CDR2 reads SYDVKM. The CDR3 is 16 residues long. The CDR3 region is CASTPTSGTWSYEQYF. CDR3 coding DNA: TGTGCCAGCACCCCGACTAGCGGGACCTGGTCCTACGAGCAGTACTTC.

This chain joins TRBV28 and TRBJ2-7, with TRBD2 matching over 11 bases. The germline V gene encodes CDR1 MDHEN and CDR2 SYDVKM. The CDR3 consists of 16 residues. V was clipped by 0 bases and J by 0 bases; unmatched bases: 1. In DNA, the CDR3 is TGTGCCAGCAGTTTATGGGGACTAGCGGACTCCTACGAGCAGTACTTC. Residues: CASSLWGLADSYEQYF.

CDR3 sequence: CASSFGSNTEAFF. In DNA, the CDR3 is TGTGCCAGCAGTTTCGGGTCGAACACTGAAGCTTTCTTT. The chain carries TRBV27 and TRBJ1-1; D gene uncertain. Trimming left V 3 bases short and J 1 base short, with 6 bases between. This CDR3 is 13 amino acids long. CDR1 and CDR2 (germline): MNHEY, SMNVEV (reference sequence).

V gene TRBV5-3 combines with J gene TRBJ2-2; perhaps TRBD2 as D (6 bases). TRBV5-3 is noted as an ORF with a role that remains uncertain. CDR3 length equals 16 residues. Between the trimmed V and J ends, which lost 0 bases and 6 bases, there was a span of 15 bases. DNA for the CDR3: TGTGCCAGAAGCTTGGGGGGGAGGAGGGAGGCCGGGGAGCTGTTTTTT. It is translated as CARSLGGRREAGELFF.

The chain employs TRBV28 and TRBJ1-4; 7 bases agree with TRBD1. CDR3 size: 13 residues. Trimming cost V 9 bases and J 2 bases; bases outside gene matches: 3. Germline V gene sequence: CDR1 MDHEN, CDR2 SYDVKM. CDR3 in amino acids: CASGTATNEKLFF. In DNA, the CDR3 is TGTGCCAGTGGGACAGCCACTAATGAAAAACTGTTTTTT.

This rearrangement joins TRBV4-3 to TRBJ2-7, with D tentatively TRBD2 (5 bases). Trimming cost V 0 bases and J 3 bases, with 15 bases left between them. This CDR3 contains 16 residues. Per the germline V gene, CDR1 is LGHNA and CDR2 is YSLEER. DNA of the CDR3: TGCGCCAGCAGCCAAGATCTGATCGGGAAAGACTACGAGCAGTACTTC. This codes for CASSQDLIGKDYEQYF.

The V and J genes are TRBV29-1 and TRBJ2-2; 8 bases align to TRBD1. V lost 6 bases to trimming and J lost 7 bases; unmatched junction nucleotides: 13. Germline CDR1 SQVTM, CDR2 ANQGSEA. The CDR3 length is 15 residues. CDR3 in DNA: TGCAGCGTAGCCGGCGGACAGGGTCGCGGCGGGGAGCTGTTTTTT. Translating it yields CSVAGGQGRGGELFF.

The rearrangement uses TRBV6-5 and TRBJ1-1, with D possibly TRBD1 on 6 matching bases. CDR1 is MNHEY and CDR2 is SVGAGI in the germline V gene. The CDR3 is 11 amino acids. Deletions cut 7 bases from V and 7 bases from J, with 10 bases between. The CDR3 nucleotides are TGTGCCAGCACCGGACAGTTTGAAGCTTTCTTT. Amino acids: CASTGQFEAFF.

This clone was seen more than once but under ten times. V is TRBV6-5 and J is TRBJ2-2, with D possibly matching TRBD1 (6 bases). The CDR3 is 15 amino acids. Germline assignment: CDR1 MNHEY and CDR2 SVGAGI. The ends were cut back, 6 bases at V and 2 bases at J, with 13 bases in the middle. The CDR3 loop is CASRLDRSNTGELFF. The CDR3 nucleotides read TGTGCCAGCAGACTCGACAGGAGCAACACCGGGGAGCTGTTTTTT.